This T cell receptor (beta chain) derives from a study of T cells in Graves' hyperthyroidism and ophthalmopathy. The overall study: Initial diagnosis, before any treatment, was when peripheral blood was collected. Notes on the study in general: Most thyroid clonotypes that were expanded above 0.001 also turned up in blood.

Using RNA transcripts as the source, TCR beta CDR3 regions were amplified. An initial round of RT-PCR targeting the TCR CDR3 relied on the HTBI primer set. MiXCR, applied by TCRdb to the multiplex PCR reads, yields one record per CDR3 protein. The sample shows approximately 740,000 distinct CDR3 sequences, less than 15% of them seen only once. This CDR3 has 15 residues. The V gene end was trimmed by 5 bases and the J gene end by 8 bases; junction bases not matched to a gene: 13. Germline assignment: CDR1 MDHEN and CDR2 SYDVKM. At least ten counts were recorded for this clonotype. Its specificity is not known. Hyperthyroidism in the patients, aged 18 to 65, was newly diagnosed and under 2 months in duration. Diagnostic decisions used clinical symptoms, serum thyroxine and TRAb, thyroid ultrasound and orbital computed tomography.

This receptor was identified in a woman in her late teens or twenties with Graves' hyperthyroidism. This rearrangement joins TRBV28 to TRBJ1-2, with 8 bases identical to TRBD1. Sequences were obtained from blood. CDR3 amino acids: CASSPHHLTGDGYTF. CDR3 DNA: TGTGCCAGCAGTCCACATCACTTGACAGGGGACGGCTACACCTTC.